This T cell receptor (beta chain) was sequenced for a study of neurological immune-mediated disorders. This clonotype was counted at least ten times. Synthesis of cDNA used 5'RACE (with 10-nucleotide random UMIs). Whenever a sequencing run was performed, it yielded over 170 million TCR-beta sequences from 15-18 subjects. TCRdb reprocessed the 5' RACE reads via MiXCR and lists one record per CDR3 protein. Of over 55,000 distinct CDR3 sequences in the sample, about 10% were seen once. The CDR3 loop spans 14 amino acids. Trimming removed 4 bases from V and 7 bases from J, with 16 bases in between. Time point reported: longitudinal time-point 1 (baseline). PBMCs stored at -80 C, numbering 2 million, were the origin of the unsorted libraries.

The V call is TRBV12-3 or TRBV12-4, the J call TRBJ1-2, with D perhaps TRBD1 (5 bases). This TCR derives from a man in his thirties or forties in good health. Source material: PBMCs. Here the CDR3 DNA reads TGTGCCAGCAGTTCCCTGGGACTTGCGAGTGGCTACACCTTC. This encodes CASSSLGLASGYTF.